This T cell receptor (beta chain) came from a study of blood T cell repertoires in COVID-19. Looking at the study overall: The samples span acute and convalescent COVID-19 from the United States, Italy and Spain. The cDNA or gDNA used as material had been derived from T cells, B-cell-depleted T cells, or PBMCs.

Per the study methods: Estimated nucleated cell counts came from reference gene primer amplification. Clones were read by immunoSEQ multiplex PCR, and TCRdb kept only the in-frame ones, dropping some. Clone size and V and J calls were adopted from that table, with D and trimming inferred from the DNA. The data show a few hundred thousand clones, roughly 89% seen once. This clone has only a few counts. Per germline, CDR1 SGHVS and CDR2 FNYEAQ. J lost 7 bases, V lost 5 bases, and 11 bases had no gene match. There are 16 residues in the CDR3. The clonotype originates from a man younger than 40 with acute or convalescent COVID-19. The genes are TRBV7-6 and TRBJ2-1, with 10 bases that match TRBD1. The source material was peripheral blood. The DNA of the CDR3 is TGTGCCAGCAGCACTCGGACAGGGGGGAAGCCTAATGAGCAGTTCTTC. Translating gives CASSTRTGGKPNEQFF.